Given below is one TCR beta chain in context. This sample is part of a study of blood T cell repertoires in COVID-19. Sequenced by immunoSEQ multiplex PCR; TCRdb stores in-frame clones only, minus some. The sample shows 9,500 to 11,000 clones, 80% to 90% of them seen only once. This receptor was identified in a human donor in a cohort sampled during active COVID-19. The sequencing sample was made of peripheral blood.

CDR3 sequence: CASSSLSSGGQETQYF. The CDR3 DNA reads as TGTGCCAGCAGTTCGCTATCTAGCGGGGGGCAAGAGACCCAGTACTTC. The rearrangement uses TRBV6-5 and TRBJ2-5; 11 nucleotides agree with TRBD2. Germline-derived CDR1 and CDR2 are MNHEY and SVGAGI. This CDR3 comprises 16 residues. With 4 bases clipped from V and 2 bases from J, the junction kept 6 bases outside the gene matches.